Below, 17 T cell receptor beta chains from the same sample are listed, as sequenced in a study of cytomegalovirus exposure and HLA in healthy donors. Amplification used 60 Vbeta primers and 13 Jbeta primers. Method: immunoSEQ multiplex PCR; TCRdb's copy keeps in-frame clones and lacks some. The sample includes over 110,000 clones, around 78% of them seen just once. Sequences were obtained from PBMCs. The receptors were gathered from a woman between 18 and 29 years old in good health and CMV-seropositive.

This clone appeared a few times. The gene calls are TRBV30 and TRBJ2-3, with TRBD1 identical over 8 bases. CDR3 length: 14 amino acids. Germline CDR1 GTSNPN, CDR2 SVGIG (reference sequence). The junction had 4 bases not matched to a gene; V was cut back by 4 bases and J by 1 base. The CDR3 is CAWKQGAGTDTQYF. CDR3 in DNA: TGTGCCTGGAAGCAGGGGGCCGGCACAGATACGCAGTATTTT.

The rearrangement joins TRBV7-9 to TRBJ1-1; 8 positions match TRBD1. The CDR3 loop spans 16 amino acids. From germline, CDR1 is SEHNR and CDR2 FQNEAQ (reference sequence). V lost 3 bases, J lost 1 base, and 7 bases stayed unmatched. CDR3 sequence (DNA): TGTGCCAGCAGCTTCGATCTACAGGGGGGGAACACTGAAGCTTTCTTT. This translates into CASSFDLQGGNTEAFF.

The chain couples TRBV7-7 to TRBJ2-7; D may be TRBD1 (5 bases). Per germline, CDR1 SSHAT and CDR2 FNYEAQ (reference sequence). The V end was cut by 1 base, the J end by 6 bases, with 10 bases between. The CDR3 consists of 13 residues. The CDR3 loop reads CASSLDQGAEQYF. CDR3 sequence (DNA): TGTGCCAGCAGCTTAGATCAGGGCGCCGAGCAGTACTTC. The full variable domain, with the rest looked up from reference TRBV7-7 and TRBJ2-7, is GAGVSQSPRYKVTKRGQDVTLRCDPISSHATLYWYQQALGQGPEFLTYFNYEAQPDKSGLPSDRFSAERPEGSISTLTIQRTEQRDSAMYRCASSLDQGAEQYFGPGTRLTVT.

The chain combines TRBV7-2 with TRBJ1-1, with no clear D. V was trimmed by 1 base and J by 0 bases, leaving 18 bases between them. This CDR3 is built from 18 residues. The germline V gene has CDR1 SGHTA and CDR2 FQGNSA. CDR3 sequence (DNA): TGTGCCAGCAGCTTAGAAGATACGGTGCGCAGGATGAACACTGAAGCTTTCTTT. This codes for CASSLEDTVRRMNTEAFF.

V and J are TRBV6-1 and TRBJ1-2; a weak D match, TRBD1 (6 bases). Germline V gene sequence: CDR1 MNHNS, CDR2 SASEGT. Between the trimmed V and J ends, which lost 5 bases and 8 bases, there was a span of 18 bases. This CDR3 spans 14 amino acids. CDR3 amino acids: CASSTTRGQVGYTF. The CDR3 nucleotides are TGTGCCAGCAGTACTACGAGGGGACAAGTAGGCTACACCTTC.

This chain connects TRBV5-1 to TRBJ2-5; maybe TRBD2 (7 bases). Trimming took off 4 bases at V and 5 bases at J, with 18 bases between the two ends. There are 15 residues in the CDR3. Looked up from germline, CDR1 is SGHRS and CDR2 is YFSETQ. DNA of the CDR3: TGCGCCAGCAGCCCTGGGGGGGGGCTGCGGGAGACCCAGTACTTC. Its protein product is CASSPGGGLRETQYF.

The J gene is TRBJ2-5, the V gene TRBV2, with 8 bases matching TRBD2. After removal of 2 bases from V and 5 bases from J, the junction contained 10 bases not matched to a gene. Germline lookup yields CDR1 SNHLY and CDR2 FYNNEI. The CDR3 consists of 16 residues. CDR3 in DNA: TGTGCCAGCAGTGAAACTTACGGGGGGGCCTTCGAGACCCAGTACTTC. Translated: CASSETYGGAFETQYF.

The genes are TRBV27 and TRBJ2-2; perhaps TRBD2 as D (5 bases). The CDR3 spans 16 residues. Germline-derived CDR1 and CDR2 are MNHEY and SMNVEV (reference sequence). Trimming shortened V by 5 bases and J by 1 base, and 14 bases separated the two germline ends. The chain's CDR3 is CASSPGVVLNTGELFF. For the CDR3, the DNA is TGTGCCAGCAGTCCCGGGGTGGTGTTGAACACCGGGGAGCTGTTTTTT.

The rearrangement uses TRBV5-1 and TRBJ1-6, with TRBD1 matching 8 bases. Germline CDR1 and CDR2: SGHRS and YFSETQ. This CDR3 region has 15 residues. Losses at the gene ends were 5 bases for V and 5 bases for J; bases not matched to a gene: 6. The chain's CDR3 is CASRIGTGHNSPLHF. The CDR3 DNA is TGCGCCAGCAGGATTGGGACAGGCCATAATTCACCCCTCCACTTT.

The rearrangement uses TRBV19 and TRBJ2-7; D gene ambiguous. CDR1 LNHDA and CDR2 SQIVND come from the germline V gene (reference sequence). V was clipped by 2 bases and J by 1 base, with 6 bases between them. The CDR3 is made up of 13 amino acids. The CDR3 region has the DNA TGTGCCAGTAGTATAACTGGTTCCTACGAGCAGTACTTC. It translates to CASSITGSYEQYF.

The CDR3 is CASSSLTGTGDNEQFF. Written as DNA, the CDR3 is TGTGCCAGCAGTTCACTAACAGGGACAGGGGACAATGAGCAGTTCTTC. This chain connects TRBV27 to TRBJ2-1; 10 bases map to TRBD1. V lost 4 bases to trimming and J lost 5 bases; unmatched junction nucleotides: 8. This CDR3 spans 16 amino acids. Germline-derived CDR1 and CDR2 are MNHEY and SMNVEV (reference sequence).

This sequence joins TRBV19 and TRBJ2-5; TRBD1 might be the D (5 bases). CDR3 size: 12 residues. From germline, CDR1 is LNHDA and CDR2 SQIVND (reference sequence). V gave up 2 bases and J gave up 4 bases, with 5 bases separating them. The CDR3 loop reads CASSITGETQYF. In DNA, the CDR3 is TGTGCCAGTAGTATAACAGGAGAGACCCAGTACTTC.

V gene TRBV5-1 combines with J gene TRBJ1-2, with a possible D match to TRBD1 (5 bases). CDR3 length: 15 amino acids. Germline assignment: CDR1 SGHRS and CDR2 YFSETQ. V was clipped by 5 bases and J by 0 bases, with 14 bases between them. In DNA form, the CDR3 reads TGCGCCAGCAGATCCGGGGGTTTAGCTAACTATGGCTACACCTTC. It is translated as CASRSGGLANYGYTF.

The V gene is TRBV29-1, the J gene TRBJ2-1, with 8 bases that match TRBD1. CDR1 SQVTM and CDR2 ANQGSEA come from the germline V gene. With V trimmed by 7 bases and J by 2 bases, 7 bases remained unmatched. CDR3 length: 14 residues. The CDR3 spells CSAYRDRTYNEQFF. CDR3 DNA sequence: TGCAGCGCGTACCGGGACAGGACCTACAATGAGCAGTTCTTC.

This clone was observed a single time. This rearrangement joins TRBV5-5 to TRBJ2-7; TRBD2 matches at 7 bases. V trimming: 4 bases; J trimming: 2 bases; junction bases outside the gene matches: 18. CDR3 size: 18 residues. Germline V gene data show CDR1 as SGHKS and CDR2 as YYEKEE (reference sequence). In DNA, the CDR3 is TGTGCCAGCAGCCTGACCCAATTACTAGCGACCGACGCCTACGAGCAGTACTTC. This codes for CASSLTQLLATDAYEQYF.

The rearrangement joins TRBV6-1 to TRBJ2-3; no reliable D call. This CDR3 region has 13 residues. From germline, CDR1 is MNHNS and CDR2 SASEGT. V was shortened by 2 bases and J by 8 bases, with 11 bases between the two germline ends. In DNA form, the CDR3 reads TGTGCCAGCAGTGAACAAGAAAGGAGTACGCAGTATTTT. This translates into CASSEQERSTQYF.

The J gene is TRBJ2-1, the V gene TRBV2; TRBD2 matches 7 bases. There are 14 residues in the CDR3. CDR1 and CDR2 from the germline V gene are SNHLY and FYNNEI. V lost 4 bases to trimming and J lost 7 bases; unmatched junction nucleotides: 7. The CDR3 is CASSAWTSSNEQFF. CDR3 sequence (DNA): TGTGCCAGCAGTGCTTGGACTAGTTCGAATGAGCAGTTCTTC. The variable domain in full, with the rest retrieved from reference TRBV2 and TRBJ2-1, is EPEVTQTPSHQVTQMGQEVILRCVPISNHLYFYWYRQILGQKVEFLVSFYNNEISEKSEIFDDQFSVERPDGSNFTLKIRSTKLEDSAMYFCASSAWTSSNEQFFGPGTRLTVL.